In its sample, the clone carrying this T cell receptor (beta chain) was seen once. Its antigen is not known. The data originate from a study of cytomegalovirus exposure and HLA in healthy donors. General study findings and limits: An ancestry cluster, one associated with Asian ancestry, reportedly showed fewer N-insertions than the approximately 670-donor mean in a later analysis. A previous analysis found most TCR beta V segments productive roughly 87% or roughly 30% of the time.

Trimming removed 8 bases from V and 1 base from J; junction bases left unmatched: 8. Germline V lookup: CDR1 SNHLY, CDR2 FYNNEI. The CDR3 contains 15 residues. The PCR made use of 60 Vbeta and 13 Jbeta primers. Sequenced by immunoSEQ multiplex PCR; TCRdb stores in-frame clones only, minus some. The data contain approximately 190,000 clones, around four fifths of them singletons. The sample comprised PBMCs. V usage is TRBV2 and J usage is TRBJ1-1; 9 bases match TRBD1. This TCR was sampled from a middle-aged man in good health and CMV-seropositive. CDR3 residues: CASYAPDRGNTEAFF. The CDR3 DNA reads as TGTGCCAGCTATGCCCCGGACAGGGGGAACACTGAAGCTTTCTTT. The variable domain in full, completed from reference TRBV2 and TRBJ1-1, reads EPEVTQTPSHQVTQMGQEVILRCVPISNHLYFYWYRQILGQKVEFLVSFYNNEISEKSEIFDDQFSVERPDGSNFTLKIRSTKLEDSAMYFCASYAPDRGNTEAFFGQGTRLTVV.